The 6 T cell receptor beta chains listed next were all sequenced from one sample in a study of OX40 agonist ivuxolimab in advanced cancers. The table came from immunoSEQ multiplex PCR; TCRdb's copy has only in-frame clones and leaves some out. In the table there are nearly 55,000 clones, around nine tenths of which are singletons. Sequenced material: CD4+ or CD8+ T cells sorted from blood, taken in a trial of the OX40 agonist ivuxolimab. The receptor source for this set is an adult with an advanced solid tumor such as melanoma, head and neck, liver or kidney cancer.

This chain joins TRBV6-1 and TRBJ2-7, with D perhaps given as TRBD1 or TRBD2 (5 bases each). V lost 6 bases and J lost 4, with 16 bases in between. Per germline, CDR1 MNHNS and CDR2 SASEGT. CDR3 length: 14 amino acids. In DNA form, the CDR3 reads TGTGCCAGCAGACAACAGCTGGGGGAGTACGAGCAGTACTTC. Protein product: CASRQQLGEYEQYF.

V and J are TRBV5-1 and TRBJ1-2; D might be TRBD1 (5 bases). CDR3 size: 14 residues. Per the germline V gene, CDR1 is SGHRS and CDR2 is YFSETQ. Trimming removed 0 bases from V and 3 bases from J, with 9 bases in between. The CDR3 here is CASSLDQGDYGYTF. The CDR3 DNA reads as TGCGCCAGCAGCTTGGATCAGGGAGACTATGGCTACACCTTC. The entire variable domain, with the rest obtained from reference TRBV5-1 and TRBJ1-2, is as follows: KAGVTQTPRYLIKTRGQQVTLSCSPISGHRSVSWYQQTPGQGLQFLFEYFSETQRNKGNFPGRFSGRQFSNSRSEMNVSTLELGDSALYLCASSLDQGDYGYTFGSGTRLTVV.

The rearrangement joins TRBV7-2 to TRBJ2-7; perhaps TRBD2 as D (6 bases). Trimming cost V 4 bases and J 3 bases, with 13 bases left between them. The CDR3 contains 14 residues. Germline-derived CDR1 and CDR2 are SGHTA and FQGNSA. The CDR3 sequence: CASSSRDWSYEQYF. In DNA form, the CDR3 reads TGTGCCAGCAGCTCCCGGGACTGGAGCTACGAGCAGTACTTC.

This clone was observed once. J is TRBJ2-7 and V is TRBV19; D tentatively reads TRBD1 or TRBD2 (6 bases each). CDR3 length: 13 amino acids. The V gene lost 6 bases and the J gene lost 6 bases, with 15 bases spanning the gap. Germline V gene data show CDR1 as LNHDA and CDR2 as SQIVND (reference sequence). CDR3 nucleotide sequence: TGTGCCAGTAGGGGGGCAGGGAGGATCGAGCAGTACTTC. This codes for CASRGAGRIEQYF.

The V and J genes are TRBV6-1 and TRBJ1-1; tentative D call: TRBD1 (6 bases). Germline V lookup: CDR1 MNHNS, CDR2 SASEGT. The V end was cut by 8 bases, the J end by 4 bases, with 17 bases between. The CDR3 spans 14 residues. The CDR3 spells CASPRNRVGTEAFF. The DNA for the CDR3 is TGTGCCAGCCCGAGGAACAGGGTGGGCACTGAAGCTTTCTTT.

V is TRBV6-5 and J is TRBJ2-7, with 8 positions matching TRBD2. Germline V CDR1 and CDR2: MNHEY, SVGAGI. The CDR3 extends over 15 amino acids. V gave up 7 bases and J gave up 4 bases; unmatched junction bases: 12. DNA for the CDR3: TGTGCCAGCATCCCACCCCGGGGGGGGAATTACGAGCAGTACTTC. Protein product: CASIPPRGGNYEQYF.